A single sample is the source of the 24 T cell receptor beta chains below, sequenced in a study of T cell responses to AZD1222 COVID-19 vaccine. Data came from immunoSEQ multiplex PCR; TCRdb stores just in-frame clones and leaves some out. The data show about 200,000 clones, 88% seen once. The sample here was peripheral blood, taken on day 0 of AZD1222 vaccination. The receptors here all came from an adult in good health.

V gene TRBV29-1 combines with J gene TRBJ1-1; D is unclear. Trimming removed 7 bases from V and 1 base from J, with 16 bases in between. The CDR3 runs 14 residues. Looked up from germline, CDR1 is SQVTM and CDR2 is ANQGSEA. As DNA, the CDR3 is TGCAGCGCCCGAGGGTCTCTCGGGAACACTGAAGCTTTCTTT. It translates to CSARGSLGNTEAFF.

The rearrangement joins TRBV28 to TRBJ1-6, with 8 bases aligning to TRBD1. The germline CDR1 and CDR2 sequences are MDHEN and SYDVKM. CDR3 length: 14 amino acids. The V and J ends lost 8 bases and 8 bases, in that order; junction bases with no gene match: 8. This chain's CDR3 is CASQLQGAYSPLHF. CDR3 in DNA: TGTGCCAGCCAGCTGCAGGGGGCTTATTCACCCCTCCACTTT.

This chain uses TRBV5-4 with TRBJ2-1, with 15 bases fitting TRBD2. The germline V gene encodes CDR1 SGHNT and CDR2 YYREEE (reference sequence). This CDR3 is 15 amino acids long. V lost 4 bases to trimming and J lost 5 bases; unmatched junction nucleotides: 1. CDR3 in amino acids: CASSRTSGGDNEQFF. In DNA, the CDR3 is TGTGCCAGCAGCAGGACTAGCGGGGGGGACAATGAGCAGTTCTTC.

The gene calls are TRBV30 and TRBJ2-3, with no clear D. V lost 0 bases to trimming and J lost 3 bases, with 4 bases between them. CDR1 and CDR2 (germline): GTSNPN, SVGIG (reference sequence). The CDR3 loop spans 12 amino acids. CDR3 amino acids: CAWSVKTDTQYF. The CDR3 nucleotides read TGTGCCTGGAGTGTAAAGACAGATACGCAGTATTTT.

The chain uses TRBV7-9 and TRBJ1-1; D not resolved. This CDR3 region has 12 residues. The V end was cut by 3 bases, the J end by 8 bases, with 10 bases between. Looked up from germline, CDR1 is SEHNR and CDR2 is FQNEAQ (reference sequence). Here the CDR3 DNA reads TGTGCCAGCAGCTTGGCTCTAAAAGAAGCTTTCTTT. Amino acids: CASSLALKEAFF.

The rearrangement uses TRBV5-1 and TRBJ2-5, with D perhaps assigned TRBD1 or TRBD2 (5 bases each). CDR3 length equals 13 residues. CDR1 and CDR2 (germline): SGHRS, YFSETQ. V dropped 2 bases and J dropped 5 bases, with 10 bases sitting between them. The CDR3 is CASSFGTGETQYF. CDR3 DNA sequence: TGCGCCAGCAGCTTCGGGACGGGGGAGACCCAGTACTTC.

The chain combines TRBV27 with TRBJ1-1; D remains unclear. CDR1 and CDR2 (germline): MNHEY, SMNVEV (reference sequence). Between the trimmed V and J ends, which lost 5 bases and 0 bases, there was a span of 7 bases. CDR3 length equals 13 residues. The CDR3 bases are TGTGCCAGCAGTCCCCGGGTGAACACTGAAGCTTTCTTT. Its protein product is CASSPRVNTEAFF.

The genes are TRBV18 and TRBJ2-2, with TRBD2 matching over 8 bases. The CDR3 runs to 17 residues. The V segment lost 1 base and the J segment 0 bases; nucleotides outside the gene matches: 4. Per the germline V gene, CDR1 is KGHSH and CDR2 is LQKENI. The CDR3: CASSPRPAGANTGELFF. CDR3 nucleotide sequence: TGTGCCAGCTCACCACGACCAGCGGGGGCGAACACCGGGGAGCTGTTTTTT.

CDR3 nucleotide sequence: TGTGCCAGCAGTTACTCGAATCGGGACAGCGGAAACACCATATATTTT. Translation: CASSYSNRDSGNTIYF. V usage is TRBV6-5 and J usage is TRBJ1-3, with 7 bases lining up with TRBD1. From germline, CDR1 is MNHEY and CDR2 SVGAGI. The V gene end was trimmed by 0 bases and the J gene end by 4 bases; junction bases not matched to a gene: 6. This CDR3 contains 16 residues.

This clone appeared once. The chain has TRBV21-1 and TRBJ2-7; the table calls TRBD1, which could not be checked here. TRBV21-1 is reported as a pseudogene. The CDR3 is 18 amino acids. This chain's CDR3 is CASSTRSNRDRCPYEQYF. In DNA, the CDR3 is TGTGCCAGCAGCACCCGTTCGAACCGGGACAGGTGCCCCTACGAGCAGTACTTC.

V gene TRBV5-1 combines with J gene TRBJ1-2; D might be TRBD1 (5 bases). The CDR3 is made up of 15 amino acids. Trimming stripped 0 bases from V and 4 bases from J, with 13 bases between. The germline gives CDR1 SGHRS, CDR2 YFSETQ. The CDR3: CASSLDRGAGYGYTF. DNA of the CDR3: TGCGCCAGCAGCTTGGATCGGGGCGCAGGCTATGGCTACACCTTC.

The CDR3 is CASSLWIQETQYF. The CDR3 DNA follows: TGTGCCAGCAGTTTATGGATCCAAGAGACCCAGTACTTC. The V gene is TRBV12-3 or TRBV12-4, the J gene TRBJ2-5; D call uncertain. The CDR3 loop spans 13 amino acids. Trimming took 2 bases from V and 1 from J, leaving 5 bases between them.

CDR3 nucleotide sequence: TGTGCCAGCAGTACTAGCGAGTACACAGATACGCAGTATTTT. Translated: CASSTSEYTDTQYF. The V gene is TRBV2, the J gene TRBJ2-3, with 7 positions matching TRBD2. Losses at the gene ends were 5 bases for V and 2 bases for J; bases not matched to a gene: 4. This CDR3 is built from 14 residues. The germline CDR1 and CDR2 sequences are SNHLY and FYNNEI.

The chain combines TRBV19 with TRBJ1-2; D uncertain. Looked up from germline, CDR1 is LNHDA and CDR2 is SQIVND (reference sequence). This CDR3 contains 13 residues. V shed 7 bases and J shed 3 bases, with 12 bases lying between them. CDR3 loop: CASTPAGDYGYTF. The CDR3 DNA sequence: TGTGCCAGTACCCCTGCTGGGGACTATGGCTACACCTTC.

The genes are TRBV24-1 and TRBJ2-3; no clear D. The V gene's germline CDR1 is KGHDR and CDR2 SFDVKD. The ends were cut back, 9 bases at V and 1 base at J, with 10 bases in the middle. There are 13 residues in the CDR3. The CDR3 nucleotides are TGTGCCACCCAGAACGGCGGCACAGATACGCAGTATTTT. Its protein is CATQNGGTDTQYF.

The rearrangement joins TRBV30 to TRBJ1-1; D is uncertain. The CDR3 contains 14 residues. Trimming cost V 2 bases and J 0 bases, with 10 bases left between them. Germline CDR1 GTSNPN, CDR2 SVGIG (reference sequence). CDR3 sequence: CAWSSASLNTEAFF. The DNA for the CDR3 is TGTGCCTGGAGTTCCGCGAGCTTGAACACTGAAGCTTTCTTT. Complete variable domain (other parts from reference TRBV30 and TRBJ1-1): SQTIHQWPATLVQPVGSPLSLECTVEGTSNPNLYWYRQAAGRGLQLLFYSVGIGQISSEVPQNLSASRPQDRQFILSSKKLLLSDSGFYLCAWSSASLNTEAFFGQGTRLTVV.

Note on this clone: One end of the junction is discordant with germline, which a read error may explain. The rearrangement links TRBV7-8 to TRBJ2-7, with 13 nucleotides matching TRBD2. CDR3 size: 15 residues. CDR1 and CDR2 (germline): SGHVS, FQNEAQ. Written as DNA, the CDR3 is TGTGCCAGCAGCCCGGCGACTAGCGGGGGGCCGCGAAGTGACTTC. Amino acid sequence: CASSPATSGGPRSDF.

V gene TRBV2 combines with J gene TRBJ2-2; D uncertain. This CDR3 is 14 amino acids long. With 6 bases removed from V and 3 bases from J, the gap between germline ends came to 11 bases. The germline V gene has CDR1 SNHLY and CDR2 FYNNEI. The CDR3 nucleotides are TGTGCCAGCAGAGAATACCTTTACACCGGGGAGCTGTTTTTT. Its protein product is CASREYLYTGELFF.

This chain connects TRBV6-5 to TRBJ1-5; 8 bases are a match to TRBD1. Germline loops: CDR1 MNHEY, CDR2 SVGAGI. The CDR3 totals 15 residues. The V gene end was trimmed by 7 bases and the J gene end by 2 bases; junction bases not matched to a gene: 7. CDR3 in amino acids: CASKLTGDGNQPQHF. The CDR3 coding sequence is TGTGCCAGCAAGTTGACAGGGGATGGCAATCAGCCCCAGCATTTT.

This clone was observed once. This chain's CDR3 is CASSYSDRGEGYTF. The CDR3 bases are TGTGCCAGCAGTTACTCGGACAGGGGGGAAGGCTACACCTTC. J is TRBJ1-2 and V is TRBV6-2 or TRBV6-3; 10 bases line up with TRBD1. The CDR3 length is 14 residues. After removal of 0 bases from V and 8 bases from J, the junction contained 3 bases not matched to a gene. CDR1 is MNHEY, CDR2 SVGEGT, per germline.

This chain links TRBV9 with TRBJ2-5; 8 bases are shared with TRBD2. Germline values: CDR1 SGDLS, CDR2 YYNGEE. V dropped 1 base and J dropped 0; count of bases not matched to a gene: 8. This CDR3 has 17 amino acids. The CDR3 reads CASSVYHQRGNQETQYF. DNA for the CDR3: TGTGCCAGCAGCGTATACCACCAGCGGGGGAACCAAGAGACCCAGTACTTC.

This clone was seen only a few times. V gene TRBV5-1 combines with J gene TRBJ2-7; a possible D gene is TRBD2 (5 bases). From germline, CDR1 is SGHRS and CDR2 YFSETQ. V was shortened by 4 bases and J by 7 bases, with 15 bases between the two germline ends. The CDR3 covers 13 residues. The CDR3 sequence: CASSSLTSPEQYF. The DNA of the CDR3 is TGCGCCAGCAGCAGCCTCACTAGTCCAGAGCAGTACTTC.

The chain carries TRBV19 and TRBJ1-5, with D possibly TRBD1 on 5 matching bases. The CDR3 covers 15 residues. From germline, CDR1 is LNHDA and CDR2 SQIVND (reference sequence). V dropped 3 bases and J dropped 0 bases, with 9 bases sitting between them. In nucleotides, the CDR3 is TGTGCCAGTAGTATGGGACGGAATAGCAATCAGCCCCAGCATTTT. Its protein is CASSMGRNSNQPQHF.

The chain recombines TRBV16 with TRBJ1-3; the D is unclear. The CDR3 runs to 12 residues. V lost 4 bases and J 4 bases, leaving 5 bases between the germline ends. Per germline, CDR1 KGHSY and CDR2 FQNENV. The chain's CDR3 is CASSPGGNTIYF. CDR3 in DNA: TGTGCCAGCAGCCCGGGCGGAAACACCATATATTTT.